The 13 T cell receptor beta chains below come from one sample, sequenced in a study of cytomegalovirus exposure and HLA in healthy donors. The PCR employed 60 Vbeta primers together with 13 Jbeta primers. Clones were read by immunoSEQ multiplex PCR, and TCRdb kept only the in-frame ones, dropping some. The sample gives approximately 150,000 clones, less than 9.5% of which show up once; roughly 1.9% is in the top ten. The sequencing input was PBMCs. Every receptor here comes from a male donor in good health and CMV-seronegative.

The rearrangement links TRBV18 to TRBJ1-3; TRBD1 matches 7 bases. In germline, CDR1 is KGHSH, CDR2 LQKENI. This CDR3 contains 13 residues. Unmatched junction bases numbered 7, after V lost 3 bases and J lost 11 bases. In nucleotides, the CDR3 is TGTGCCAGCTCACCCCAGGGGGTGCACCCCATATATTTT. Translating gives CASSPQGVHPIYF.

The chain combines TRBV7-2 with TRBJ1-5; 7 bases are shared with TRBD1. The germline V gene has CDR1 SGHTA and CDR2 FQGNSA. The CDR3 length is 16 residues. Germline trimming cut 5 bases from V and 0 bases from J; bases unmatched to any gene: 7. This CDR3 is CASSRGTVYSNQPQHF. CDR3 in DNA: TGTGCCAGCAGCCGGGGGACAGTTTATAGCAATCAGCCCCAGCATTTT.

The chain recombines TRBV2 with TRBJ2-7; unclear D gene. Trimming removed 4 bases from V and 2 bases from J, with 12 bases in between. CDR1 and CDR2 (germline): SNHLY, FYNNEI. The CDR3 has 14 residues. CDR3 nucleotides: TGTGCCAGCAGTGTGGAAGACTTAACCTACGAGCAGTACTTC. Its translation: CASSVEDLTYEQYF.

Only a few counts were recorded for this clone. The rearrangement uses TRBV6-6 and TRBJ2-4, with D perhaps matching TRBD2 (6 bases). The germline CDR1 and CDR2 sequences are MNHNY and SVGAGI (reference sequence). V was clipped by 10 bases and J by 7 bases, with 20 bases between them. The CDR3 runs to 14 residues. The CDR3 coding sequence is TGTGCCACCCACTCCGTCGGGGCGGGGAACATTCAGTACTTC. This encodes CATHSVGAGNIQYF.

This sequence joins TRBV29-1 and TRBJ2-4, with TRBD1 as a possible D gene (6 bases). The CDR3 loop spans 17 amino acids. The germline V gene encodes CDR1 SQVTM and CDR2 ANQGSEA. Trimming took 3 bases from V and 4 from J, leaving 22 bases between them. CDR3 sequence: CSVEGLFQGRAKNIQYF. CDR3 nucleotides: TGCAGCGTTGAGGGATTGTTTCAGGGGCGAGCGAAAAACATTCAGTACTTC.

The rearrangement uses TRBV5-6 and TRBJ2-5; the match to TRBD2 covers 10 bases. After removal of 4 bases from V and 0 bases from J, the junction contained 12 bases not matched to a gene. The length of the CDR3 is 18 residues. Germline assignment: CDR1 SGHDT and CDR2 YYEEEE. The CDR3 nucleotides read TGTGCCAGCAGCCCCCTAGCGGGGGCCGCCCCGAACCAAGAGACCCAGTACTTC. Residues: CASSPLAGAAPNQETQYF.

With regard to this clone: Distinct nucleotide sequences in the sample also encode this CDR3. CDR3 DNA sequence: TGTGCCAGTCTCCCGGGACAGCCTGCGAGGGAGGCTGAAGCTTTCTTT. Translated: CASLPGQPAREAEAFF. The V and J genes are TRBV2 and TRBJ1-1, with 7 nucleotides matching TRBD1. V trimming: 9 bases; J trimming: 6 bases; junction bases outside the gene matches: 19. CDR3 length equals 16 residues. Looked up from germline, CDR1 is SNHLY and CDR2 is FYNNEI.

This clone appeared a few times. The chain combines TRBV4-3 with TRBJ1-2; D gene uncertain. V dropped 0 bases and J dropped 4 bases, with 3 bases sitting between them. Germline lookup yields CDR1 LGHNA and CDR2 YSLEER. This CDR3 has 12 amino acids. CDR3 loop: CASSQDSYGYTF. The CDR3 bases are TGCGCCAGCAGCCAAGACAGCTATGGCTACACCTTC.

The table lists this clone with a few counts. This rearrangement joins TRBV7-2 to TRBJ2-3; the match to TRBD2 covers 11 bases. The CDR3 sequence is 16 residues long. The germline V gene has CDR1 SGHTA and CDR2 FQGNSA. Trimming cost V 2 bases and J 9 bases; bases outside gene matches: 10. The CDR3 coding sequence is TGTGCCAGCAGCTTACTCGTAGCGGGAGGGCTGGGGACGCAGTATTTT. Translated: CASSLLVAGGLGTQYF. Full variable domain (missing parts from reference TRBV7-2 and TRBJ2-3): GAGVSQSPSNKVTEKGKDVELRCDPISGHTALYWYRQSLGQGLEFLIYFQGNSAPDKSGLPSDRFSAERTGGSVSTLTIQRTQQEDSAVYLCASSLLVAGGLGTQYFGPGTRLTVL.

As DNA, the CDR3 is TGTGCCAGCAGCTTAGGACAGGGGGCGGCCGGGGAGCTGTTTTTT. This translates into CASSLGQGAAGELFF. J is TRBJ2-2 and V is TRBV7-3, with TRBD1 matching 11 bases. Germline CDR1 SGHTA, CDR2 FQGTGA. The J segment lost 6 bases and the V segment lost 2 bases, leaving 2 bases of the junction unmatched. This CDR3 spans 15 amino acids.

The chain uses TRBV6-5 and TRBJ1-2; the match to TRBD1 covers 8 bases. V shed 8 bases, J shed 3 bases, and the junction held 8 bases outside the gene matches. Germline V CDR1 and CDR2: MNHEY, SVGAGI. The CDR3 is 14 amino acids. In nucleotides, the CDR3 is TGTGCCAGCGCAGGGGGCAATCGGTACTATGGCTACACCTTC. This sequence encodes CASAGGNRYYGYTF.

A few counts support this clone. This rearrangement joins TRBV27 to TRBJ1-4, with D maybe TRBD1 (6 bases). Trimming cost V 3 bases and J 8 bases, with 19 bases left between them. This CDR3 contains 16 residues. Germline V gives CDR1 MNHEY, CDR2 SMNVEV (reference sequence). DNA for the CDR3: TGTGCCAGCAGTTTCACCCGAGGGACATACGACGAAAAACTGTTTTTT. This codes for CASSFTRGTYDEKLFF.

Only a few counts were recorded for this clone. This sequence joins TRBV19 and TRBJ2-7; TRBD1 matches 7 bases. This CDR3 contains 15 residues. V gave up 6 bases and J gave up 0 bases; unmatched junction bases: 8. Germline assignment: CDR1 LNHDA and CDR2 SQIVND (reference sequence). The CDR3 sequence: CASSRTGVSSYEQYF. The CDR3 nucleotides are TGTGCCAGTAGCCGCACAGGGGTAAGCTCCTACGAGCAGTACTTC.